This T cell receptor beta chain came from a study of spatial heterogeneity in lung cancer. Study overall: Compared with alpha-chain sequences, beta-chain sequences were consistently detected in greater numbers.

MiXCR, applied by TCRdb to the 5' RACE reads, yields one record per CDR3 protein. This sample has some 6,700 distinct CDR3 sequences, with around 15% found just once. Time point noted: sample taken at primary tumor resection. This clonotype was seen repeatedly, ten times or more. The antigen remains undetermined. Study-wide results and limits: Coverage was estimated at around 7.3% of tumor T cells for alpha chains and more than 11% for beta chains. Mutation tallies in tumors tracked expanded intratumoral alpha and beta TCR counts.

The specimen was lung tumor tissue, collected at surgery. The TCR comes from a male donor with early-stage non-small cell lung cancer.

CDR3 region: CASLSGYEQYF. CDR3 nucleotides: TGTGCCAGCCTATCGGGGTACGAGCAGTACTTC. The genes are TRBV2 and TRBJ2-7; TRBD2 is a possible D gene (5 bases). This CDR3 has 11 amino acids. The germline V gene has CDR1 SNHLY and CDR2 FYNNEI. V was trimmed by 8 bases and J by 4 bases, leaving 9 bases between them.